This entry lists 32 T cell receptor beta chains sequenced from one sample in a study of blood T cell repertoires in COVID-19. Profiled with immunoSEQ multiplex PCR; TCRdb holds only in-frame clones, not every one. The sample has approximately 280,000 clones; approximately 83% are singletons. The sample taken for sequencing was peripheral blood. The receptors derive from a woman under 40 who had recovered from COVID-19.

V and J are TRBV6-5 and TRBJ1-1, with TRBD1 identical over 7 bases. The germline CDR1 and CDR2 sequences are MNHEY and SVGAGI. The V segment lost 0 bases and the J segment 7 bases; nucleotides outside the gene matches: 2. The length of the CDR3 is 13 residues. DNA of the CDR3: TGTGCCAGCAGTTACTCCCGGGACAGTGAAGCTTTCTTT. Translated, it gives CASSYSRDSEAFF.

This clone was recorded once. CDR3 in amino acids: CASFPIRTDTDTQYF. The CDR3, as DNA: TGTGCCAGCTTTCCCATTCGGACAGACACAGATACGCAGTATTTT. J is TRBJ2-3 and V is TRBV11-2, with D tentatively TRBD1 (6 bases). Germline values: CDR1 SGHAT, CDR2 FQNNGV. The CDR3 is 15 residues long. With 8 bases removed from V and 2 bases from J, the gap between germline ends came to 17 bases.

CDR3 sequence: CASSSQGDGYTF. In DNA form, the CDR3 reads TGTGCCAGCAGCTCACAGGGGGACGGCTACACCTTC. V is TRBV7-9 and J is TRBJ1-2; 8 bases line up with TRBD1. The CDR3 contains 12 residues. The germline gives CDR1 SEHNR, CDR2 FQNEAQ (reference sequence). The junction had 3 bases not matched to a gene; V was cut back by 4 bases and J by 8 bases.

V and J are TRBV5-4 and TRBJ2-7; 7 nucleotides align to TRBD1. Germline V gene data show CDR1 as SGHNT and CDR2 as YYREEE (reference sequence). The CDR3 loop spans 13 amino acids. Trimming removed 4 bases from V and 3 bases from J; junction bases left unmatched: 4. In nucleotides, the CDR3 is TGTGCCAGCAGCGAAGACAGGGTCTACGAGCAGTACTTC. It encodes CASSEDRVYEQYF.

The chain has TRBV7-2 and TRBJ2-7, with TRBD2 matching 8 bases. V trimming: 8 bases; J trimming: 3 bases; junction bases outside the gene matches: 6. Germline V gene lookup returns CDR1 SGHTA and CDR2 FQGNSA. CDR3 length equals 13 residues. The CDR3 region is CASSFSGVYEQYF. The CDR3 bases are TGTGCCAGCTCGTTTAGCGGGGTCTACGAGCAGTACTTC.

This rearrangement joins TRBV2 to TRBJ2-6, with 8 bases matching TRBD1. The CDR3 is 18 amino acids. Germline CDR1 reads SNHLY; CDR2 reads FYNNEI. With 0 bases clipped from V and 4 bases from J, the junction kept 8 bases outside the gene matches. Here the CDR3 reads CASSEAGQASMGANVLTF. In DNA form, the CDR3 reads TGTGCCAGCAGTGAAGCGGGACAGGCGAGCATGGGGGCCAACGTCCTGACTTTC.

The rearrangement uses TRBV6-5 and TRBJ1-4; TRBD1 is a possible D gene (5 bases). Trimming removed 2 bases at V and 6 bases at J, with 13 bases between. The CDR3 spans 15 residues. Germline assignment: CDR1 MNHEY and CDR2 SVGAGI. The CDR3 DNA follows: TGTGCCAGCAGTTACACCAGGGTTTGGGATGAAAAACTGTTTTTT. Protein product: CASSYTRVWDEKLFF.

The chain has TRBV10-1 and TRBJ2-1; no definite D call. Germline-derived CDR1 and CDR2 are WNHNN and SYGVQD (reference sequence). Between the trimmed V and J ends, which lost 0 bases and 6 bases, there was a span of 15 bases. This CDR3 contains 16 residues. The CDR3 DNA follows: TGCGCCAGCAGTGAGTCGAGGCAACTACGGCGCAATGAGCAGTTCTTC. Encoded protein: CASSESRQLRRNEQFF.

The chain has TRBV12-3 or TRBV12-4 and TRBJ2-7; 7 nucleotides line up with TRBD1. Trimming took 0 bases from V and 8 from J; bases not matched to a gene: 4. This CDR3 is built from 13 residues. DNA of the CDR3: TGTGCCAGCAGTTTAGCAGGGGGCGAAAAGCAGTACTTC. Encoded protein: CASSLAGGEKQYF.

V and J are TRBV9 and TRBJ2-7; 9 bases agree with TRBD2. In germline, CDR1 is SGDLS, CDR2 YYNGEE. V lost 1 base to trimming and J lost 0 bases; unmatched junction nucleotides: 11. CDR3 length: 18 amino acids. CDR3 in DNA: TGTGCCAGCAGCGTAAGGGTAGCGGGGGTGTACAGCTCCTACGAGCAGTACTTC. It encodes CASSVRVAGVYSSYEQYF.

This chain connects TRBV19 to TRBJ2-2, with D possibly matching TRBD1 (5 bases). Between the trimmed V and J ends, which lost 5 bases and 5 bases, there was a span of 9 bases. CDR1 is LNHDA and CDR2 is SQIVND in the germline V gene (reference sequence). This CDR3 spans 13 amino acids. The CDR3, as DNA: TGTGCCAGTAGTGGCAGGGTTACCGGGGAGCTGTTTTTT. This gives the protein CASSGRVTGELFF. The entire variable domain, with the rest obtained from reference TRBV19 and TRBJ2-2, is as follows: DGGITQSPKYLFRKEGQNVTLSCEQNLNHDAMYWYRQDPGQGLRLIYYSQIVNDFQKGDIAEGYSVSREKKESFPLTVTSAQKNPTAFYLCASSGRVTGELFFGEGSRLTVL.

The chain links TRBV3-1 (or the pseudogene TRBV3-2) to TRBJ2-7; perhaps TRBD2 as D (6 bases). The germline V gene encodes CDR1 LGHDT and CDR2 YNNKEL (reference sequence). V was clipped by 3 bases and J by 1 base, with 7 bases between them. The CDR3 runs to 13 residues. The CDR3 loop reads CASSHGGSYEQYF. The CDR3, as DNA: TGTGCCAGCAGCCATGGAGGGTCCTACGAGCAGTACTTC.

This chain joins TRBV19 and TRBJ1-2, with 9 bases aligning to TRBD1. The V gene end was trimmed by 5 bases and the J gene end by 3 bases; junction bases not matched to a gene: 7. The CDR3 is 15 residues long. Germline V gene sequence: CDR1 LNHDA, CDR2 SQIVND (reference sequence). The CDR3 region has the DNA TGTGCCAGTAGTCGGGAGGGACAGGGATACTATGGCTACACCTTC. Its protein product is CASSREGQGYYGYTF.

This sequence joins TRBV27 and TRBJ2-7; 12 bases line up with TRBD1. Germline loops: CDR1 MNHEY, CDR2 SMNVEV (reference sequence). The CDR3 runs 14 residues. J was trimmed by 9 bases and V by 2 bases; bases with no gene match: 5. CDR3 DNA sequence: TGTGCCAGCAGTTTAAGGGCGGGACAGGGGGCGCAGTACTTC. This gives the protein CASSLRAGQGAQYF.

This chain uses TRBV4-1 with TRBJ1-3, with a tentative D call TRBD1 (5 bases). V was clipped by 4 bases and J by 0 bases, with 10 bases between them. The germline V gene encodes CDR1 MGHRA and CDR2 YSYEKL. The CDR3 covers 15 residues. The CDR3 sequence is CASSLDRRSGNTIYF. The CDR3 region has the DNA TGCGCCAGCAGCCTCGACAGACGCTCTGGAAACACCATATATTTT.

The chain employs TRBV28 and TRBJ1-2, with 12 bases identical to TRBD1. The CDR3 sequence is 15 residues long. Germline V gives CDR1 MDHEN, CDR2 SYDVKM. Trimming removed 5 bases from V and 6 bases from J; junction bases left unmatched: 7. CDR3 DNA: TGTGCCAGCAGTATCCCGGGACAGGGGGCAAATGGCTACACCTTC. This gives the protein CASSIPGQGANGYTF.

The chain carries TRBV7-2 and TRBJ2-3; D gene unclear. Trimming pared 3 bases from V and 4 bases from J, leaving 5 bases between. This CDR3 has 12 residues. Germline loops: CDR1 SGHTA, CDR2 FQGNSA. The chain's CDR3 is CASSFAADTQYF. The CDR3 DNA follows: TGTGCCAGCAGCTTTGCGGCAGATACGCAGTATTTT.

J is TRBJ1-1 and V is TRBV28, with D perhaps matching TRBD1 (5 bases). CDR3 length: 11 amino acids. Germline values: CDR1 MDHEN, CDR2 SYDVKM. The V and J ends lost 7 bases and 4 bases respectively, with 7 bases between them. The CDR3 coding sequence is TGTGCCAGCACGGACACCACTGAAGCTTTCTTT. Protein product: CASTDTTEAFF.

CDR3 residues: CASSLYPAFLAGEETQYF. In nucleotides, the CDR3 is TGTGCCAGCAGTTTATACCCAGCTTTTCTAGCGGGAGAAGAGACCCAGTACTTC. This chain joins TRBV28 and TRBJ2-5, with TRBD2 matching 10 bases. The trim removed 1 base at V and 3 bases at J, leaving 11 bases unmatched. CDR1 MDHEN and CDR2 SYDVKM come from the germline V gene. CDR3 length: 18 amino acids.

The chain is built from TRBV5-1 and TRBJ2-7, with 8 bases matching TRBD2. The junction had 11 bases not matched to a gene; V was cut back by 0 bases and J by 3 bases. The CDR3 has 17 residues. Germline values: CDR1 SGHRS, CDR2 YFSETQ. The DNA for the CDR3 is TGCGCCAGCAGCTTGGCCGTAGGTAGCGGGGACCTCTACGAGCAGTACTTC. It specifies CASSLAVGSGDLYEQYF. Full variable domain (missing parts from reference TRBV5-1 and TRBJ2-7): KAGVTQTPRYLIKTRGQQVTLSCSPISGHRSVSWYQQTPGQGLQFLFEYFSETQRNKGNFPGRFSGRQFSNSRSEMNVSTLELGDSALYLCASSLAVGSGDLYEQYFGPGTRLTVT.

J is TRBJ1-5 and V is TRBV28, with 7 bases matching TRBD1. Germline trimming cut 2 bases from V and 3 bases from J; bases unmatched to any gene: 1. CDR1 MDHEN and CDR2 SYDVKM come from the germline V gene. The CDR3 is 14 residues long. The CDR3 DNA reads TGTGCCAGCAGTTTAGGACAGGTCAATCAGCCCCAGCATTTT. It specifies CASSLGQVNQPQHF. Combining the CDR3 with reference TRBV28 and TRBJ1-5 gives the whole variable domain DVKVTQSSRYLVKRTGEKVFLECVQDMDHENMFWYRQDPGLGLRLIYFSYDVKMKEKGDIPEGYSVSREKKERFSLILESASTNQTSMYLCASSLGQVNQPQHFGDGTRLSIL.

V and J are TRBV7-9 and TRBJ2-7; TRBD1 matches 9 bases. J was trimmed by 3 bases and V by 4 bases; bases with no gene match: 10. The CDR3 is made up of 16 amino acids. Germline values: CDR1 SEHNR, CDR2 FQNEAQ (reference sequence). DNA for the CDR3: TGTGCCAGCAGCTCCATGACAGGGGGATCATACTACGAGCAGTACTTC. Residues: CASSSMTGGSYYEQYF.

This sequence joins TRBV15 and TRBJ1-6, with D uncertain. CDR1 is LNHNV and CDR2 is YYDKDF in the germline V gene (reference sequence). CDR3 length: 15 residues. V was shortened by 0 bases and J by 5 bases, with 8 bases between the two germline ends. The CDR3: CATSRDPIDNSPLHF. CDR3 sequence (DNA): TGTGCCACCAGCAGAGATCCCATTGATAATTCACCCCTCCACTTT.

V and J are TRBV29-1 and TRBJ1-1; D gene uncertain. V was cut by 7 bases and J by 4 bases, with 10 bases left in between. Germline CDR1 and CDR2: SQVTM and ANQGSEA. This CDR3 region has 11 residues. The CDR3 loop is CSARYGTEAFF. CDR3 DNA: TGCAGCGCCAGGTATGGCACTGAAGCTTTCTTT.

The genes are TRBV7-2 and TRBJ1-2; D is perhaps TRBD1 (6 bases). V lost 4 bases and J lost 4, with 10 bases in between. CDR3 length equals 13 residues. Germline V gene lookup returns CDR1 SGHTA and CDR2 FQGNSA. The CDR3 nucleotides read TGTGCCAGCAGCTGGGACACCGGCTATGGCTACACCTTC. Its translation: CASSWDTGYGYTF.

The rearrangement joins TRBV9 to TRBJ2-3, with no clear D. The CDR3 is made up of 12 amino acids. The germline V gene encodes CDR1 SGDLS and CDR2 YYNGEE. Trimming left V 4 bases short and J 6 bases short, with 9 bases between. The CDR3 loop is CASSPVGDTQYF. Here the CDR3 DNA reads TGTGCCAGCAGCCCCGTCGGGGATACGCAGTATTTT.

The chain has TRBV9 and TRBJ1-1; D is unclear. This CDR3 region has 12 residues. Deletions cut 0 bases from V and 6 bases from J, with 6 bases between. Germline V CDR1 and CDR2: SGDLS, YYNGEE. CDR3 nucleotide sequence: TGTGCCAGCAGCGTAGCAGGTTCTGAAGCTTTCTTT. Its protein is CASSVAGSEAFF.

The V call is TRBV6-4, the J call TRBJ1-2; maybe TRBD1 (5 bases). This CDR3 has 15 amino acids. CDR1 and CDR2 from the germline V gene are MRHNA and SNTAGT. Trimming left V 3 bases short and J 9 bases short, with 20 bases between. CDR3 in amino acids: CASSDPGTATQSYTF. The CDR3, as DNA: TGTGCCAGCAGTGATCCGGGGACTGCTACTCAGAGCTACACCTTC.

This chain uses TRBV27 with TRBJ1-5, with a weak D call TRBD1 (6 bases). The CDR3 runs 16 residues. Germline values: CDR1 MNHEY, CDR2 SMNVEV (reference sequence). Trimming removed 1 base from V and 0 bases from J, with 10 bases in between. CDR3 DNA: TGTGCCAGCAGTTTATATGCGGACAGTAGCAATCAGCCCCAGCATTTT. Translating it yields CASSLYADSSNQPQHF.

The CDR3 loop reads CASSLGRPQGYTEAFF. The CDR3 nucleotides read TGCGCCAGCAGCTTGGGCCGGCCGCAGGGGTACACTGAAGCTTTCTTT. The gene calls are TRBV5-1 and TRBJ1-1, with a possible D match to TRBD1 (6 bases). The germline V and J ends were trimmed by 0 bases and 3 bases, with 15 bases remaining between them. The germline CDR1 and CDR2 sequences are SGHRS and YFSETQ. CDR3 length: 16 amino acids.

This clone was detected once. For the CDR3, the DNA is TGTGCCAGCAGCCAAGGGTTGAGCTCTGGAAACACCATATATTTT. Protein: CASSQGLSSGNTIYF. J is TRBJ1-3 and V is TRBV4-2; no firm D call. Trimming cost V 1 base and J 0 bases, with 7 bases left between them. Germline CDR1 reads LGHNA; CDR2 reads YNFKEQ. The CDR3 length is 15 residues.

The chain recombines TRBV2 with TRBJ2-5, with TRBD2 matching over 7 bases. The CDR3 totals 15 residues. CDR1 and CDR2 (germline): SNHLY, FYNNEI. V gave up 7 bases and J gave up 2 bases; unmatched junction bases: 10. The chain's CDR3 is CASKPEAGPQETQYF. DNA of the CDR3: TGTGCCAGCAAGCCCGAAGCGGGGCCTCAAGAGACCCAGTACTTC.